Listed here are 15 T cell receptor beta chains from one sample, sequenced in a study of blood T cell repertoires in COVID-19. Sequenced by immunoSEQ multiplex PCR; TCRdb stores in-frame clones only, minus some. The table records about 250,000 clones, about 83% of them present only once. Input material: peripheral blood. The receptors originated from a man at least 80 years old with acute or convalescent COVID-19.

This chain connects TRBV4-1 to TRBJ1-5; no clear D gene. The CDR3 consists of 15 residues. CDR1 is MGHRA and CDR2 is YSYEKL in the germline V gene. V dropped 0 bases and J dropped 7 bases, with 13 bases sitting between them. This CDR3 is CASSQDQAGGQPQHF. CDR3 in DNA: TGCGCCAGCAGCCAAGATCAGGCAGGCGGGCAGCCCCAGCATTTT.

This clone was seen only once. The chain is built from TRBV7-2 and TRBJ1-2; D remains unclear. Trimming took off 5 bases at V and 6 bases at J, with 19 bases between the two ends. The CDR3 length is 15 residues. Germline V lookup: CDR1 SGHTA, CDR2 FQGNSA. In DNA, the CDR3 is TGTGCCAGCAGCCCCTTCCCCTCAGGTGGGCATGGCTACACCTTC. Amino acid sequence: CASSPFPSGGHGYTF.

This clone was seen a handful of times. The chain has TRBV3-1 (or the pseudogene TRBV3-2) and TRBJ1-2, with D perhaps TRBD1 (5 bases). In germline, CDR1 is LGHDT, CDR2 YNNKEL (reference sequence). The CDR3 consists of 16 residues. Between the trimmed V and J ends, which lost 1 base and 8 bases, there was a span of 20 bases. Here the CDR3 DNA reads TGTGCCAGCAGCCAAGCTTACCGGACCGGGGGAGAAGGCTACACCTTC. This gives the protein CASSQAYRTGGEGYTF.

The chain uses TRBV19 and TRBJ1-1; D is possibly TRBD1 (6 bases). V lost 1 base to trimming and J lost 0 bases, with 6 bases between them. Germline V gene data show CDR1 as LNHDA and CDR2 as SQIVND (reference sequence). The CDR3 consists of 14 residues. CDR3 bases: TGTGCCAGTAGTATAGGGACAGTGAACACTGAAGCTTTCTTT. Protein sequence: CASSIGTVNTEAFF.

V usage is TRBV19 and J usage is TRBJ2-7; maybe TRBD1 (5 bases). The CDR3 consists of 13 residues. The ends were cut back, 6 bases at V and 5 bases at J, with 14 bases in the middle. Germline CDR1 is LNHDA and CDR2 is SQIVND (reference sequence). CDR3 nucleotide sequence: TGTGCCAGTAGCTGGGGCAGGGAAAACGAGCAGTACTTC. Translation: CASSWGRENEQYF. Using reference TRBV19 and TRBJ2-7 for the parts outside the CDR3, the full variable domain is DGGITQSPKYLFRKEGQNVTLSCEQNLNHDAMYWYRQDPGQGLRLIYYSQIVNDFQKGDIAEGYSVSREKKESFPLTVTSAQKNPTAFYLCASSWGRENEQYFGPGTRLTVT.

V gene TRBV2 combines with J gene TRBJ1-6; TRBD1 might be the D (5 bases). The V end was cut by 6 bases, the J end by 10 bases, with 19 bases between. The CDR3 contains 15 residues. CDR1 is SNHLY and CDR2 is FYNNEI in the germline V gene. Written as DNA, the CDR3 is TGTGCCAGCAGGCCCCGGCAGGGTGGAAACTCACCCCTCCACTTT. This encodes CASRPRQGGNSPLHF.

V usage is TRBV19 and J usage is TRBJ2-7; the match to TRBD2 covers 9 bases. The V gene's germline CDR1 is LNHDA and CDR2 SQIVND (reference sequence). V lost 3 bases to trimming and J lost 6 bases; unmatched junction nucleotides: 3. The CDR3 is 13 residues long. The CDR3 sequence is CASSMGLAGEQYF. In nucleotides, the CDR3 is TGTGCCAGTAGTATGGGACTAGCCGGCGAGCAGTACTTC. Supplemented by reference TRBV19 and TRBJ2-7, the full variable domain reads DGGITQSPKYLFRKEGQNVTLSCEQNLNHDAMYWYRQDPGQGLRLIYYSQIVNDFQKGDIAEGYSVSREKKESFPLTVTSAQKNPTAFYLCASSMGLAGEQYFGPGTRLTVT.

The gene calls are TRBV3-1 (or the pseudogene TRBV3-2) and TRBJ1-2; 7 nucleotides align to TRBD1. Germline V gene sequence: CDR1 LGHDT, CDR2 YNNKEL (reference sequence). This CDR3 is 17 amino acids long. Trimming took 4 bases from V and 2 from J; bases not matched to a gene: 13. The CDR3 nucleotides read TGTGCCAGCAGCCCCTGGACAGGCCCGCGATCCAACTATGGCTACACCTTC. Its translation is CASSPWTGPRSNYGYTF.

The V gene is TRBV28, the J gene TRBJ1-1; D is unclear. This CDR3 has 13 amino acids. The V and J ends lost 2 bases and 1 base respectively, with 5 bases between them. Germline V CDR1 and CDR2: MDHEN, SYDVKM. CDR3 protein: CASSLNRNTEAFF. The CDR3 nucleotides are TGTGCCAGCAGTTTAAACAGGAACACTGAAGCTTTCTTT. Supplemented by reference TRBV28 and TRBJ1-1, the full variable domain reads DVKVTQSSRYLVKRTGEKVFLECVQDMDHENMFWYRQDPGLGLRLIYFSYDVKMKEKGDIPEGYSVSREKKERFSLILESASTNQTSMYLCASSLNRNTEAFFGQGTRLTVV.

V and J are TRBV5-1 and TRBJ2-2; 9 nucleotides align to TRBD1. J lost 6 bases, V lost 0 bases, and 12 bases had no gene match. CDR3 length: 18 residues. CDR1 is SGHRS and CDR2 is YFSETQ in the germline V gene. The CDR3 here is CASSLEPLQGAKSGELFF. CDR3 DNA: TGCGCCAGCAGCTTGGAGCCACTACAGGGGGCGAAATCCGGGGAGCTGTTTTTT.

V gene TRBV11-2 combines with J gene TRBJ1-2; D not certain. V was cut by 1 base and J by 2 bases, with 5 bases left in between. Looked up from germline, CDR1 is SGHAT and CDR2 is FQNNGV. The CDR3 extends over 13 amino acids. The CDR3 protein is CASSLGANYGYTF. The CDR3 DNA sequence: TGTGCCAGCAGCTTAGGAGCAAACTATGGCTACACCTTC.

This rearrangement joins TRBV11-1 to TRBJ2-3; 7 positions agree with TRBD2. The CDR3 runs to 14 residues. Trimming cost V 5 bases and J 3 bases; bases outside gene matches: 5. The germline V gene has CDR1 SGHAT and CDR2 FQDESV (reference sequence). The CDR3 DNA is TGTGCCAGCAGCATGACTAGCATGACAGATACGCAGTATTTT. As protein: CASSMTSMTDTQYF.

The rearrangement joins TRBV9 to TRBJ2-1; perhaps TRBD1 as D (5 bases). The CDR3 extends over 15 amino acids. Germline CDR1 is SGDLS and CDR2 is YYNGEE. V lost 0 bases, J lost 5 bases, and 12 bases lay in between. The CDR3 nucleotides are TGTGCCAGCAGCGTAGGTCAGGGTTCGCACAATGAGCAGTTCTTC. It encodes CASSVGQGSHNEQFF.

The rearrangement joins TRBV27 to TRBJ2-3, with 11 positions matching TRBD2. The CDR3 totals 16 residues. Germline-derived CDR1 and CDR2 are MNHEY and SMNVEV (reference sequence). V lost 4 bases to trimming and J lost 7 bases; unmatched junction nucleotides: 10. Written as DNA, the CDR3 is TGTGCCAGCAGTTGGGGTAGCGGGAGGGCCAGATATACGCAGTATTTT. This encodes CASSWGSGRARYTQYF.

V and J are TRBV6-5 and TRBJ1-5, with D uncertain. Germline V gives CDR1 MNHEY, CDR2 SVGAGI. This CDR3 comprises 13 residues. V was shortened by 10 bases and J by 3 bases, with 13 bases between the two germline ends. Here the CDR3 reads CATGRETNQPQHF. For the CDR3, the DNA is TGTGCCACCGGGAGGGAGACCAATCAGCCCCAGCATTTT.